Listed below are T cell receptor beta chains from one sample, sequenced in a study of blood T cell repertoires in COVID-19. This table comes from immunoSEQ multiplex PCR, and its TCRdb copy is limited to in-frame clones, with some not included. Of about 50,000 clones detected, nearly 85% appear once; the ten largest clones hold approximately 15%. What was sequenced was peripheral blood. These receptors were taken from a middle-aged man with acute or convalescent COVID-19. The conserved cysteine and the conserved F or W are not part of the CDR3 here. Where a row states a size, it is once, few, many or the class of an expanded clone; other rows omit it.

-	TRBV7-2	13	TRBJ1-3	ASSPTGNSGNTIY
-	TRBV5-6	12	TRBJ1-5	ASKKGDRNQPQH
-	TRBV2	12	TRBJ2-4	ASKTGLAKNIQY
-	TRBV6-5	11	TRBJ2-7	ASSLLHTYEQY
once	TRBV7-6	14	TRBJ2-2	ASSLRDRVNTGELF
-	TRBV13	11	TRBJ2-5	ASSWGQEETQY
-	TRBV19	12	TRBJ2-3	ASSMAAGADTQY
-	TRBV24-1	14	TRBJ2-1	ATSDWGGASGNEQF
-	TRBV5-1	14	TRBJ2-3	ASSSLGGIGTDTQY
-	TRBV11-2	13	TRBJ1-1	ASSLRRGGETEAF
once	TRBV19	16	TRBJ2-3	ASSMSSGSLGRADTQY
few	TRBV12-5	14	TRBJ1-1	ASGLVSVDRGFRAF
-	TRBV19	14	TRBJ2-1	ASSTRQTISYNEQF
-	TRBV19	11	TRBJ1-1	ASSGQLNTEAF
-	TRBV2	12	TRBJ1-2	ASTGQVANYGYT
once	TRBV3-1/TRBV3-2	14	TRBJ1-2	ASSQDLAATNYGYT
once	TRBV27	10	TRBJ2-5	ASGRTQETQY
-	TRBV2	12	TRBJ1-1	ASRDRVGDTEAF
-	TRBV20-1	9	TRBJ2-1	SGISSNEQF
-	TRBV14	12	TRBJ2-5	ASSQQTGLGTQY
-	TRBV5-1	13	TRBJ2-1	ASFTGGGSYNEQF
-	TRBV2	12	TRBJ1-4	ASSIQGAQEKLF
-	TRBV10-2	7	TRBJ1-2	ASSVGQT
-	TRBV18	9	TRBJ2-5	ASSLEETQY
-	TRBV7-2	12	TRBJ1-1	ASSLGTLNTEAF
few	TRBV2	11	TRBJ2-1	ASAGVPYNEQF
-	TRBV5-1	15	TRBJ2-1	ASEMASGGGMGNEQF
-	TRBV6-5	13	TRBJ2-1	ASSPLAGGWNEQF
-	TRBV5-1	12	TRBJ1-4	ASTLTGGDEKLF
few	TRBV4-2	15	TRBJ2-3	ASSQRSRGAGTDTQY
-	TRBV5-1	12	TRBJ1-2	ASSLDGWNYGYT
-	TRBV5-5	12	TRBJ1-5	ASSTRDKNQPQH
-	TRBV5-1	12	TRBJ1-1	ASSLTGGEAEAF
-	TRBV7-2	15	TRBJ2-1	ASSRALAGSGTDEQF
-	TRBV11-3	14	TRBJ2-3	ASSLDSRVGTDTQY
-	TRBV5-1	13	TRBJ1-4	ASSLARGPNEKLF
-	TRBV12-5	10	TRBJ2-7	ASGRTAAEQY
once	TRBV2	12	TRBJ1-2	ASSHTDRGVGYT
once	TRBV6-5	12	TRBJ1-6	ASRELEGGSPLH
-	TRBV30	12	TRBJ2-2	AWSTRTGDGELF
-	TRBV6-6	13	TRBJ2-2	ASSDHDSYTGELF
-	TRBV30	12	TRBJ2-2	AWGTSGGTGELF